Listed below are T cell receptor beta chains from one sample, sequenced in a study of T-cell memory formation after mild COVID-19. TCRdb fed the 5' RACE reads into MiXCR, producing one record per CDR3 protein. The sample has hundreds of thousands of distinct CDR3 sequences, 20% seen once. What was sequenced was PBMCs or a T cell subset sorted from them (not recorded which). The origin of the receptors is an adult woman who had mild COVID-19 (a few samples of this study predate the infection). Cell type and time point are not known. Both conserved end residues are part of each CDR3. D genes are given only for firm matches. Expanded clones are given a class, and other clones once, few, many or no size at all.

D	V	J	size	DNA	CDR3
-	TRBV6-1	TRBJ1-6	once	TGTGCCAGCAGTGAAAGTTCTGTCGGGAATTCACCCCTCCACTTT	CASSESSVGNSPLHF
-	TRBV18	TRBJ2-6	-	TGTGCCAGCTCGCTACAGGGCCTCTCTGGGGCCAACGTCCTGACTTTC	CASSLQGLSGANVLTF
-	TRBV20-1	TRBJ1-2	-	TGCAGTGCTCCCCCGGTTGGGGGCTACACCTTC	CSAPPVGGYTF
-	TRBV3-1	TRBJ1-2	few	TGTGCCAGCAGCCCGGGGGAGGGGACCTATGGCTACACCTTC	CASSPGEGTYGYTF
TRBD2	TRBV2	TRBJ2-7	-	TGTGCCAGCAGTGAAGGGGCTAGCGGGCTTCGGGAGCAGTACTTC	CASSEGASGLREQYF
TRBD2	TRBV7-9	TRBJ2-3	few	TGTGCCAGCAGCTTACCAGCGGGACGCACAGATACGCAGTATTTT	CASSLPAGRTDTQYF
TRBD2	TRBV12-3/TRBV12-4	TRBJ2-1	few	TGTGCCAGCAGTCGGTTGACGGGGGGGGCCTACAATGAGCAGTTCTTC	CASSRLTGGAYNEQFF
-	TRBV18	TRBJ1-6	-	TGTGCCAGCTCACCTGACAGGAGTTCACCCCTCCACTTT	CASSPDRSSPLHF
TRBD2	TRBV12-3/TRBV12-4	TRBJ2-1	-	TGTGCCAGCAGACACGGACTAGCCGACTACAATGAGCAGTTCTTC	CASRHGLADYNEQFF
TRBD1	TRBV12-3/TRBV12-4	TRBJ1-1	few	TGTGCCAGCAGTTTAAAGGGGGCGAGGGCTTTCTTT	CASSLKGARAFF
-	TRBV7-2	TRBJ2-7	-	TGTGCCAGTAGGATCTCCTACGAGCAGTACTTC	CASRISYEQYF
-	TRBV28	TRBJ1-1	-	TGTGCCAGTGTAATTGGGAAGAACACTGAAGCTTTCTTT	CASVIGKNTEAFF
TRBD2	TRBV5-1	TRBJ2-7	few	TGCGCCAGCAGCACCTCTAGCGGGAGGGCCCGGGAGCAGTACTTC	CASSTSSGRAREQYF
TRBD1	TRBV13	TRBJ1-1	-	TGTGCCAGCAGCCATAGAGACAGGGGGCTAACTGAAGCTTTCTTT	CASSHRDRGLTEAFF
TRBD2	TRBV6-6	TRBJ2-2	-	TGTGCCAGCAGTTCCCCCCTTGCGGGGGGGCCCGCCGGGGAGCTGTTTTTT	CASSSPLAGGPAGELFF
-	TRBV7-2	TRBJ2-1	few	TGTGCCAGCGCCGGGACTGGCTTCGTTGAGCAGTTCTTC	CASAGTGFVEQFF
-	TRBV5-1	TRBJ2-2	-	TGCGCCAGCAGCCCCTTAGGGACGAACACCGGGGAGCTGTTTTTT	CASSPLGTNTGELFF
-	TRBV18	TRBJ2-5	few	TGTGCCAGCTCCGACACCCAAGAGACCCAGTACTTC	CASSDTQETQYF
-	TRBV24-1	TRBJ2-2	few	TGTGCCACCAGTGCCCCTTCGTCCGGGGAGCTGTTTTTT	CATSAPSSGELFF
-	TRBV15	TRBJ2-1	-	TGTGCCACCAGCACCCGGTCGTCATGGAGTGATGAGCAGTTCTTC	CATSTRSSWSDEQFF
TRBD1	TRBV7-9	TRBJ1-1	-	TGTGCCAGCAGCTTTGGGACAGGGGGCAGCACTGAAGCTTTCTTT	CASSFGTGGSTEAFF
TRBD1	TRBV11-2	TRBJ1-1	few	TGTGCCAGCAGTATCTATCAGGGGGCGGACTGGAACACTGAAGCTTTCTTT	CASSIYQGADWNTEAFF
-	TRBV12-3/TRBV12-4	TRBJ2-3	few	TGTGCCAGCAACCAAGTTAGGGCAGATACGCAGTATTTT	CASNQVRADTQYF
-	TRBV3-1	TRBJ2-3	-	TGTGCCAGCAGCCAAGATTTGGTGGGGATCACAGATACGCAGTATTTT	CASSQDLVGITDTQYF
TRBD2	TRBV18	TRBJ2-1	-	TGTGCCAGCTCACCCGCACTAGCGGGGGGTGAGCAGTTCTTC	CASSPALAGGEQFF
-	TRBV5-1	TRBJ2-7	few	TGCGCCAGCGACTCAGGGGCCGAGCAGTACTTC	CASDSGAEQYF
-	TRBV30	TRBJ2-1	many	TGTGCCTGGAGGGGAAGGGGGAATGAGCAGTTCTTC	CAWRGRGNEQFF